A selection of T cell receptor beta chains follows, all from one sample in a study of shared clonotypes between healthy human individuals. This table comes from immunoSEQ multiplex PCR, and its TCRdb copy is limited to in-frame clones, with some not included. Of approximately 2.4 million clones listed, under 97% are singletons. The specimen was naive CD4+ T cells sorted from blood. All receptors come from a man aged 18 to 29 in good health. CDR3s include the opening cysteine and the closing phenylalanine or tryptophan. The D gene is left open where the match is weak. Only some rows state a clone size, as once, few, many or a class for expanded clones.

D gene	clone size	V gene	J gene	CDR3 DNA	CDR3 protein
TRBD1	NA	TRBV7-9	TRBJ1-1	TGTGCCAGCAGTCTTAGCTTGATAACAGGGGTAAACACTGAAGCTTTCTTT	CASSLSLITGVNTEAFF
TRBD1	NA	TRBV4-1	TRBJ2-3	TGCGCCAGCAGCCAACCGGGACAGGGAGGCGATACGCAGTATTTT	CASSQPGQGGDTQYF
TRBD1	NA	TRBV4-1	TRBJ1-5	TGCGCCAGCAGCCAAGGGGCAGGGGGCTCTCAGCCCCAGCATTTT	CASSQGAGGSQPQHF
NA	NA	TRBV7-2	TRBJ2-2	TGTGCCAGCCATCATCTCCGGGGAAAGAACACCGGGGAGCTGTTTTTT	CASHHLRGKNTGELFF
TRBD2	NA	TRBV4-1	TRBJ2-1	TGCGCCAGCAGCCTTTCCTCCGGGACTAGCACCTACAATGAGCAGTTCTTC	CASSLSSGTSTYNEQFF
NA	NA	TRBV28	TRBJ2-1	TGTGCCAGCAGTTTAGGACAAACCCCTGCGAATGAGCAGTTCTTC	CASSLGQTPANEQFF
NA	NA	TRBV5-1	TRBJ2-5	TGCGCCAGCAGCTTAGGCAGGTCGTACCAAGAGACCCAGTACTTC	CASSLGRSYQETQYF
NA	NA	TRBV6-5	TRBJ1-5	TGTGCCAGCCAGGGAAGGAATCAGCCCCAGCATTTT	CASQGRNQPQHF
TRBD2	NA	TRBV5-4	TRBJ2-1	TGTGCCAGCAGCGGAACTAGCGGGGGGGTCGATGAGCAGTTCTTC	CASSGTSGGVDEQFF
NA	NA	TRBV5-4	TRBJ2-7	TGTGCCAGCAGCTTGGGACACCTCTCCTACGAGCAGTACTTC	CASSLGHLSYEQYF
NA	NA	TRBV6-6	TRBJ2-2	TGTGCCACTCCAGTCCTCCAGAGCCCTACAAGCGGGGAGCTGTTTTTT	CATPVLQSPTSGELFF
NA	once	TRBV19	TRBJ1-2	TGTGCCAGTAGTCCCGGAAGGATTAACTATGGCTACACCTTC	CASSPGRINYGYTF
NA	once	TRBV28	TRBJ1-6	TGTGCCAGCAGTCCAGGGTCCCCGGGAAATTCACCCCTCCACTTT	CASSPGSPGNSPLHF
NA	NA	TRBV20-1	TRBJ2-4	TGCAGTGCTACCCCGGGACAAATTCAGTACTTC	CSATPGQIQYF
NA	NA	TRBV4-1	TRBJ2-3	TGCGCCAGCAGCCAAGTAGGGCTAGCTACAGATACGCAGTATTTT	CASSQVGLATDTQYF
NA	NA	TRBV4-1	TRBJ1-5	TGCGCCAGCAGCCAAGATTCGGCAGGGCATCAGCCCCAGCATTTT	CASSQDSAGHQPQHF
NA	NA	TRBV7-9	TRBJ2-3	TGTGCCAGCAGCTTAAGCGAAACAGATACGCAGTATTTT	CASSLSETDTQYF
TRBD1	NA	TRBV10-1	TRBJ2-1	TGCGCCAGCATCTATTCCGGAGGGACAGGGGAGGTCTTC	CASIYSGGTGEVF
NA	NA	TRBV2	TRBJ1-5	TGTGCCAGCAGTGGCGGGGAAGTCGGTCAGCCCCAGCATTTT	CASSGGEVGQPQHF
NA	NA	TRBV7-3	TRBJ2-2	TGTGCCAGCAGGGTGGACAGCACCGGGGAGCTGTTTTTT	CASRVDSTGELFF
TRBD1	once	TRBV5-1	TRBJ1-2	TGCGCCAGCAGCTTGGCGGGACAGGGGGACCCGGGTGGCTACACCTTC	CASSLAGQGDPGGYTF
TRBD1	NA	TRBV29-1	TRBJ1-1	TGCAGCGTTCAAAGGGACAGTGAAGCTTTCTTT	CSVQRDSEAFF
TRBD1	NA	TRBV15	TRBJ1-6	TGTGCCACCAGCAGAGATCACGGGACAGGGTACAAATTACACCACTTT	CATSRDHGTGYKLHHF
NA	NA	TRBV18	TRBJ1-5	TGTGCCAGCTCACCAACCTGGACAGCACGGGGCAATCAGCCCCAGCATTTT	CASSPTWTARGNQPQHF
NA	NA	TRBV5-5	TRBJ1-6	TGTGCCAGCAGCCAAGAGTCCGGTCACCTCCACTTT	CASSQESGHLHF
NA	NA	TRBV5-1	TRBJ2-7	TGCGCCAGCAGCTTGGAGGGAGGCCCCTACGAGCAGTACTTC	CASSLEGGPYEQYF
TRBD2	NA	TRBV5-6	TRBJ2-5	TGTGCCAGCAGCTTTAGCGGGTCACAAGAGACCCAGTACTTC	CASSFSGSQETQYF
NA	NA	TRBV4-3	TRBJ1-6	TGCGCCAGCAGCCAAGAGCCGGGGGCGGATTCACCCCTCCACTTT	CASSQEPGADSPLHF
NA	NA	TRBV6-1	TRBJ1-5	TGTGCCAGCAGTGAGGCCAGCAATCAGCCCCAGCATTTT	CASSEASNQPQHF
NA	NA	TRBV28	TRBJ1-6	TGTGCCAGCAGATACGTGGATTCACCCCTCCACTTT	CASRYVDSPLHF
NA	NA	TRBV19	TRBJ1-4	TGTGCCAGTAGTATTGGCGGACAGTTTTTTAATGAAAAACTGTTTTTT	CASSIGGQFFNEKLFF